This T cell receptor beta chain was sequenced in a study of blood T cell repertoires in COVID-19. Study summary: The cDNA or gDNA used as material had been derived from T cells, B-cell-depleted T cells, or PBMCs.

Authors' data handling: Scientists estimated how many nucleated cells there were by amplifying reference gene primers. The protocol was immunoSEQ multiplex PCR, while the TCRdb copy is restricted to in-frame clones and leaves out a portion. The DNA gave D and trimming, while V, J and clone size come from that table. This table has around 91,000 clones, around 85% appearing once. Sequencing was performed on peripheral blood. The receptor's source is a human donor in a cohort sampled during active COVID-19.

This CDR3 reads CSVVVSGGALYEQYF. CDR3 bases: TGCAGCGTTGTCGTTAGCGGGGGGGCCCTTTACGAGCAGTACTTC. This sequence joins TRBV29-1 and TRBJ2-7; TRBD2 matches at 11 bases. V lost 4 bases and J lost 4; bases outside the gene matches: 9. CDR1 and CDR2 (germline): SQVTM, ANQGSEA. This CDR3 region has 15 residues.